This paragraph covers one T cell receptor beta chain sequence. This entry is derived from a study of breast tumors, draining lymph nodes, adjacent tissues. The germline CDR1 and CDR2 sequences are SGHVS and FNYEAQ. V lost 0 bases and J 2 bases, leaving 9 bases between the germline ends. The CDR3 is 15 amino acids. From the multiplex PCR reads, TCRdb called clonotypes with MiXCR, one entry per CDR3 protein. The sample carries about 60,000 distinct CDR3 sequences, approximately 54% recorded once. Sequencing was performed on breast tumor tissue. The chain links TRBV7-6 to TRBJ2-3; D is undetermined. This sequence was found in a female donor with breast cancer. Some clones in this sample may be carry-over from other donors' samples. The CDR3 sequence: CASSLAGAYTDTQYF. The CDR3 DNA sequence: TGTGCCAGCAGCTTAGCGGGCGCTTACACAGATACGCAGTATTTT.